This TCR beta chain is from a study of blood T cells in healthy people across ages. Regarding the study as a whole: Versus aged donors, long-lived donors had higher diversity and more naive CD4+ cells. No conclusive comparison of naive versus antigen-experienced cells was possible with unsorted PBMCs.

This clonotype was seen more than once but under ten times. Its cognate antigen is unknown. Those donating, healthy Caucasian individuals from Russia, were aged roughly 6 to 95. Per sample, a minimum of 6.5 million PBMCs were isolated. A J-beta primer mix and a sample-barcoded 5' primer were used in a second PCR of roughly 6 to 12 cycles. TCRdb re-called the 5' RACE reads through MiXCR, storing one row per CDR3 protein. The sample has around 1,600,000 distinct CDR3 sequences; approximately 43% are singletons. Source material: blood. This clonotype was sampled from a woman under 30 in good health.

The DNA for the CDR3 is TGTGCCAGCAGTCATACCGGGACAGGAAACTACAATGAGCAGTTCTTC. Encoded protein: CASSHTGTGNYNEQFF. The chain joins TRBV11-3 to TRBJ2-1; 8 nucleotides match TRBD1. The V gene end was trimmed by 6 bases and the J gene end by 3 bases; junction bases not matched to a gene: 10. The CDR3 covers 16 residues. Germline CDR1 reads SGHNT; CDR2 reads YENEEA.